The rows below give T cell receptor beta chains drawn from one sample of a study of shared clonotypes between healthy human individuals. Sequencing was performed with immunoSEQ multiplex PCR; in TCRdb, only in-frame clones are kept and a portion is missing. In the table there are millions of clones, 85% to 95% of which are singletons. Specimen: naive CD8+ T cells from PBMCs. These receptors were obtained from a man aged 18 to 35 in good health. Some clones in this sample may be carry-over from other donors' samples. Each CDR3 is given without its conserved first and last residue. Fields, in order: CDR3 length, clone size, V gene, CDR3 protein. Expanded clones get a size class; other rows say once, few or many, or leave the size out.

>12|.|TRBV5-5
ASSPRDRVHEQY
>15|.|TRBV19
ASSIGVWGRISYEQY
>14|.|TRBV15
ATSRGTGQLNEKLF
>12|.|TRBV5-5
ASSLQGSGYGYT
>12|.|TRBV12-5
ASGLPGGEGGYT
>13|.|TRBV6-5
ASSQYGGSNQPQH
>12|.|TRBV9
ASSVGPGSYEQY
>9|.|TRBV27
ATYQGGEQY
>14|once|TRBV7-9
ASSGRDTQHADTQY
>17|.|TRBV19
ASSMLFVTAATANYGYT
>12|.|TRBV9
ASSSQDRGHEQY
>13|.|TRBV29-1
SVLTVGRTNEKLF
>11|once|TRBV11-2
ASSLGRNQPQH
>14|.|TRBV9
ASSAPGTELSDTQY
>14|.|TRBV7-9
ASSPGTGEGAYEQY
>13|.|TRBV27
ASIQLLNRGYEQY
>12|.|TRBV7-9
ASSLWTGHHEQY
>15|.|TRBV7-9
ASSLEARQGTNEKLF
>13|.|TRBV19
ASSISPLAYNEQF
>14|.|TRBV5-1
ASSLVQADGANVLT
>14|.|TRBV7-8
ASSLATGLLRTEAF
>12|.|TRBV6-6
ASSAHVGAWEQY
>12|.|TRBV6-5
ASSVGPRGYEQY
>12|.|TRBV7-9
ASSLEGAYQPQH
>13|.|TRBV11-2
ASSSETVGDTEAF
>12|.|TRBV6-1
ASSVAATRETQY
>11|.|TRBV4-1
ASSQWGGTEAF
>14|.|TRBV19
ASSIDSRSFGNTIY
>13|once|TRBV15
ATSLQRVRAYEQY
>10|.|TRBV6-1
ASRASGYEQY
>12|.|TRBV14
ASSQVGGFYEQY
>13|.|TRBV7-2
ASRDGLAVYNEQF
>13|.|TRBV4-2
ASSQVVGVRREQY
>13|.|TRBV7-9
ASSSQGASYNEQF
>13|.|TRBV19
ASSIWGASNQPQH
>10|once|TRBV19
ASSSSDREAF
>13|.|TRBV9
ASSVQTGPNYEQY
>11|once|TRBV29-1
SVGKDRGREQY
>13|.|TRBV5-1
ASSLESGSYNEQF
>12|.|TRBV27
ASSRLRGWNEQF
>12|.|TRBV7-9
ASSPPRGDTEAF
>13|.|TRBV9
ASSVGQGAGNTIY